The clone carrying this T cell receptor beta chain showed up just a few times. These donors counted as nominally healthy when sampled, but unrecorded immune exposures were likely. These data come from a study of cytomegalovirus exposure and HLA in healthy donors. The PCR made use of 60 Vbeta and 13 Jbeta primers. The protocol was immunoSEQ multiplex PCR, while the TCRdb copy is restricted to in-frame clones and leaves out a portion. The sample holds approximately 110,000 clones; around 70% are singletons and the top ten take 8.2%. Germline trimming cut 4 bases from V and 1 base from J; bases unmatched to any gene: 5. The CDR3 is 16 residues long. The V gene's germline CDR1 is SGHRS and CDR2 YFSETQ.

This clonotype was sampled from a woman aged 40 to 50 in good health and CMV-seropositive. This sequence joins TRBV5-1 and TRBJ1-1, with 12 bases that match TRBD1. Sequenced sample: PBMCs. The CDR3 region is CASSPGTGGENTEAFF. CDR3 coding DNA: TGCGCCAGCAGCCCCGGGACAGGGGGCGAGAACACTGAAGCTTTCTTT.